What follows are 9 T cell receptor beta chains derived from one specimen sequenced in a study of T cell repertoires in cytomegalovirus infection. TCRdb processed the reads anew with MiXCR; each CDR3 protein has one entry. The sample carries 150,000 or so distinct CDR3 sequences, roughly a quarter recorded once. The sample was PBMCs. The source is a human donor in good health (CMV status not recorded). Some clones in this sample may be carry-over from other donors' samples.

In DNA, the CDR3 is TGCAGTGCTAGAGATAAGGACTTACCCCTCTCCTACAATGAGCAGTTCTTC. Translating gives CSARDKDLPLSYNEQFF. This chain connects TRBV20-1 to TRBJ2-1; D possibly corresponds to TRBD2 (5 bases). Trimming took off 0 bases at V and 0 bases at J, with 15 bases between the two ends. From germline, CDR1 is DFQATT and CDR2 SNEGSKA (reference sequence). The CDR3 loop spans 17 amino acids.

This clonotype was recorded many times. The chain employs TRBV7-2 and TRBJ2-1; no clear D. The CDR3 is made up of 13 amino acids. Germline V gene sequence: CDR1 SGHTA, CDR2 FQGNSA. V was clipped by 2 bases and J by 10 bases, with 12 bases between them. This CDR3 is CASSLSLYGEQFF. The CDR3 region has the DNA TGTGCCAGCAGCTTATCTCTTTACGGGGAGCAGTTCTTC.

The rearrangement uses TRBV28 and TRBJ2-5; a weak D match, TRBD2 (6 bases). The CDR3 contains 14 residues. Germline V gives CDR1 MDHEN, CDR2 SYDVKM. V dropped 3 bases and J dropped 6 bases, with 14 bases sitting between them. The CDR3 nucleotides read TGTGCCAGCAGTTTGACGGGACGGGGGAAGACCCAGTACTTC. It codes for CASSLTGRGKTQYF.

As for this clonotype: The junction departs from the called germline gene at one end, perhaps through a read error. The CDR3 coding sequence is TGTGCCAGCGGTTTGGCGTTGGGGACTAGCGGGAGGGGTTCCAAAAACATTCAGTACTTC. It translates to CASGLALGTSGRGSKNIQYF. The rearrangement joins TRBV12-3 or TRBV12-4 to TRBJ2-4; 16 nucleotides line up with TRBD2. This CDR3 comprises 20 residues.

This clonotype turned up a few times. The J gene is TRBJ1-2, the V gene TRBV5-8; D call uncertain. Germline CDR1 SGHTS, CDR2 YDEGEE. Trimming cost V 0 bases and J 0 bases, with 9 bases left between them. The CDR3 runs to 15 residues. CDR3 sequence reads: CASSLAGGTNYGYTF. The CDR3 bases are TGTGCCAGCAGCTTGGCGGGCGGAACTAACTATGGCTACACCTTC.

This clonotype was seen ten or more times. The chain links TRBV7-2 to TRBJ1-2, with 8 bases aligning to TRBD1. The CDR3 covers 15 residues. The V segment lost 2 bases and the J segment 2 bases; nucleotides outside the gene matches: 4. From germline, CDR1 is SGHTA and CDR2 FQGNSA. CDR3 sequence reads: CASSLQGAMNYGYTF. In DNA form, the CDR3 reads TGTGCCAGCAGCTTACAGGGGGCAATGAACTATGGCTACACCTTC.

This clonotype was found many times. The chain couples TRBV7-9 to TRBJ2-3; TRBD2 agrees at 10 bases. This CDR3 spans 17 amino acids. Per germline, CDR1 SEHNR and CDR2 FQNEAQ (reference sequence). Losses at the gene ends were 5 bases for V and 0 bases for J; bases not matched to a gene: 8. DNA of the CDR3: TGTGCCAGCAGCACACGGACTAGCGGCTATAGCACAGATACGCAGTATTTT. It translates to CASSTRTSGYSTDTQYF.

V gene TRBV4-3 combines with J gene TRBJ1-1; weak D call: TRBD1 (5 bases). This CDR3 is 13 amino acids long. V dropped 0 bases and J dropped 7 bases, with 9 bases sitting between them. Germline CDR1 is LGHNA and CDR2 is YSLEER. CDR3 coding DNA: TGCGCCAGCAGCCAAGATCGGGACGGTGAAGCTTTCTTT. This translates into CASSQDRDGEAFF.

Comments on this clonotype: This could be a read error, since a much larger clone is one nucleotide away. This CDR3 is CASSFETNQETQYF. For the CDR3, the DNA is TGTGCCAGCAGCTTTGAAACAAACCAAGAGACCCAGTACTTC. The V gene is TRBV7-3, the J gene TRBJ2-5; D unresolved. The CDR3 is made up of 14 amino acids. Germline-derived CDR1 and CDR2 are SGHTA and FQGTGA. Trimming cost V 3 bases and J 0 bases, with 8 bases left between them. Full variable domain (remainder filled in from reference TRBV7-3 and TRBJ2-5): GAGVSQTPSNKVTEKGKYVELRCDPISGHTALYWYRQSLGQGPEFLIYFQGTGAADDSGLPNDRFFAVRPEGSVSTLKIQRTERGDSAVYLCASSFETNQETQYFGPGTRLLVL.